This T cell receptor (beta chain) stems from a study of blood T cell repertoires in COVID-19. Study-level background: Collection of acute and convalescent COVID-19 samples took place in the United States, Italy and Spain.

Sequencing was performed with immunoSEQ multiplex PCR; in TCRdb, only in-frame clones are kept and a portion is missing. The data hold about 190,000 clones, with about 88% observed a single time. J was trimmed by 0 bases and V by 9 bases; bases with no gene match: 4. CDR1 and CDR2 from the germline V gene are KGHSH and LQKENI. This CDR3 contains 13 residues. The chain carries TRBV18 and TRBJ1-1; 7 positions agree with TRBD1. This clonotype originated in a middle-aged woman who had recovered from COVID-19. Material for sequencing was peripheral blood. CDR3 protein: CASGTVMNTEAFF. For the CDR3, the DNA is TGTGCCAGTGGGACAGTCATGAACACTGAAGCTTTCTTT.